This T cell receptor beta chain was captured in a study of blood T cell repertoires in COVID-19. Study as a whole: Collection of acute and convalescent COVID-19 samples took place in the United States, Italy and Spain. Sample material is recorded as cDNA or gDNA derived from T cells, B-cell-depleted T cells, or PBMCs.

The germline CDR1 and CDR2 sequences are ENHRY and SYGVKD. V shed 2 bases, J shed 3 bases, and the junction held 9 bases outside the gene matches. The CDR3 has 18 amino acids. Methods used by the authors: How many nucleated cells were present was estimated from reference gene primer amplification. The protocol was immunoSEQ multiplex PCR, while the TCRdb copy is restricted to in-frame clones and leaves out a portion. Clone size and V and J calls were adopted from that table, with D and trimming inferred from the DNA. The sample lists approximately 300,000 clones, about 83% occurring once. This chain uses TRBV10-3 with TRBJ2-6, with 8 positions matching TRBD1. Sequenced input: peripheral blood. This sequence was found in a woman aged 45 to 65 with acute or convalescent COVID-19. CDR3 protein: CAISEGQGAVSGANVLTF. CDR3 DNA: TGTGCCATCAGTGAGGGCCAGGGGGCAGTAAGTGGGGCCAACGTCCTGACTTTC.